Listed below are T cell receptor beta chains from one sample, sequenced in a study of T cell changes during pregnancy in multiple sclerosis. Data came from immunoSEQ multiplex PCR; TCRdb stores just in-frame clones and leaves some out. This sample has over 70,000 clones, with around 94% found just once. This material consisted of peripheral blood, taken in the third trimester of pregnancy. The receptors come from a female donor with multiple sclerosis, enrolled in a pregnancy study. The CDR3 runs from the conserved cysteine through the conserved F or W. The D gene is left open where the match is weak. Size tells how often a clone was seen (once, few, many) or the class of an expanded clone, and some rows leave it out.

v_gene: TRBV5-4; d_gene: TRBD1; j_gene: TRBJ2-7; abundance: -; CDR3nt: TGTGCCAGCAGCTTGGGATTTAGGACAGGGGACCACGAGCAGTACTTC; CDR3aa: CASSLGFRTGDHEQYF
v_gene: TRBV4-1; d_gene: TRBD2; j_gene: TRBJ2-7; abundance: -; CDR3nt: TGCGCCAGCAGCCAAGATAAGACGGGAGGATCCTACGAGCAGTACTTC; CDR3aa: CASSQDKTGGSYEQYF
v_gene: TRBV4-3; d_gene: -; j_gene: TRBJ2-2; abundance: -; CDR3nt: TGCGCCAGCAGCTCTGACCCCCCAGGCTCGGTGGACACCGGGGAGCTGTTTTTT; CDR3aa: CASSSDPPGSVDTGELFF
v_gene: TRBV18; d_gene: TRBD1; j_gene: TRBJ2-3; abundance: -; CDR3nt: TGTGCCAGCTCACCCCGACAGGGGTACACAGATACGCAGTATTTT; CDR3aa: CASSPRQGYTDTQYF
v_gene: TRBV27; d_gene: TRBD1; j_gene: TRBJ2-7; abundance: -; CDR3nt: TGTGCCAGCAGTTCCAGGGGGATGGGATACGAGCAGTACTTC; CDR3aa: CASSSRGMGYEQYF
v_gene: TRBV29-1; d_gene: TRBD1; j_gene: TRBJ2-2; abundance: -; CDR3nt: TGCAGCGTTGAAGAAGACAGGGTGGGGACCGGGGAGCTGTTTTTT; CDR3aa: CSVEEDRVGTGELFF
v_gene: TRBV10-3; d_gene: -; j_gene: TRBJ2-7; abundance: -; CDR3nt: TGTGCCATCAGTGAGTCGACTACGGCGCGCGAGCAGTACTTC; CDR3aa: CAISESTTAREQYF
v_gene: TRBV11-3; d_gene: TRBD2; j_gene: TRBJ2-1; abundance: once; CDR3nt: TGTGCCAGCAGCTTTATTAGGCCGGGACTAGCGTACAATGAGCAGTTCTTC; CDR3aa: CASSFIRPGLAYNEQFF
v_gene: TRBV19; d_gene: -; j_gene: TRBJ2-7; abundance: -; CDR3nt: TGTGCCAGTAGTGAAGTGTTACAACCCTACGAGCAGTACTTC; CDR3aa: CASSEVLQPYEQYF
v_gene: TRBV27; d_gene: TRBD1; j_gene: TRBJ1-5; abundance: -; CDR3nt: TGTGCCAGCAGTACACAGGGGGGTGGCAATCAGCCCCAGCATTTT; CDR3aa: CASSTQGGGNQPQHF
v_gene: TRBV6-5; d_gene: TRBD1; j_gene: TRBJ1-3; abundance: once; CDR3nt: TGTGCCAGCACCCCGGACAGGTTCTCTGGAAACACCATATATTTT; CDR3aa: CASTPDRFSGNTIYF
v_gene: TRBV5-4; d_gene: TRBD1; j_gene: TRBJ2-5; abundance: -; CDR3nt: TGTGCCAGCTCCCTTCAGGACAGGGGACAGACCCAGTACTTC; CDR3aa: CASSLQDRGQTQYF
v_gene: TRBV27; d_gene: -; j_gene: TRBJ2-1; abundance: -; CDR3nt: TGTGCCAGCAGTTTCCTAGCTGGTGAGCAGTTCTTC; CDR3aa: CASSFLAGEQFF
v_gene: TRBV4-3; d_gene: TRBD2; j_gene: TRBJ2-7; abundance: -; CDR3nt: TGCGCCAGCAGCCAAGGGGAGCGTCTAGCGGGAGTCGAGGAGCAGTACTTC; CDR3aa: CASSQGERLAGVEEQYF
v_gene: TRBV6-5; d_gene: -; j_gene: TRBJ2-4; abundance: -; CDR3nt: TGTGCCAGCGGTGACAGCCCTGGTCAGTACTTC; CDR3aa: CASGDSPGQYF